A single sample is the source of the 20 T cell receptor beta chains below, sequenced in a study of T cell changes during pregnancy in multiple sclerosis. The assay was immunoSEQ multiplex PCR, and TCRdb's table has in-frame clones only and misses some. The repertoire holds under 70,000 clones, with about 94% as singletons. This specimen consisted of CD8+ T cells from peripheral blood mononuclear cells, obtained after pregnancy. Receptor source: a female donor with multiple sclerosis, enrolled in a pregnancy study.

The CDR3 reads CSVRWASSYNEQFF. CDR3 coding DNA: TGCAGCGTTCGCTGGGCCAGCTCCTACAATGAGCAGTTCTTC. The V and J genes are TRBV29-1 and TRBJ2-1; D ambiguous. Germline CDR1 reads SQVTM; CDR2 reads ANQGSEA. This CDR3 comprises 14 residues. Trimming shortened V by 5 bases and J by 0 bases, and 11 bases separated the two germline ends.

The V call is TRBV27, the J call TRBJ2-7, with TRBD1 matching over 9 bases. Germline V gene lookup returns CDR1 MNHEY and CDR2 SMNVEV (reference sequence). The CDR3 covers 13 residues. V was clipped by 8 bases and J by 2 bases; unmatched bases: 4. CDR3 DNA: TGTGCCAGCTCTGACAGGGGGGCCTACGAGCAGTACTTC. Its translation: CASSDRGAYEQYF.

The chain joins TRBV11-2 to TRBJ2-5; 11 bases map to TRBD2. The germline gives CDR1 SGHAT, CDR2 FQNNGV. V dropped 5 bases and J dropped 0; count of bases not matched to a gene: 8. The CDR3 sequence is 17 residues long. The CDR3 DNA reads TGTGCCAGCAGCCCCCAACTAGCGGGGGTAAACCAAGAGACCCAGTACTTC. Translated: CASSPQLAGVNQETQYF.

This clone has just one count. The gene calls are TRBV1 and TRBJ1-2. TRBV1 is noted as a pseudogene. This CDR3 has 14 residues. DNA of the CDR3: TGCACCAGCAGCCTGGCGGGGGGGAACTATGGCTACACCTTC. This sequence encodes CTSSLAGGNYGYTF.

V is TRBV12-5 and J is TRBJ2-1, with a possible D match to TRBD1 (6 bases). The V and J ends lost 7 bases and 14 bases respectively, with 18 bases between them. CDR3 size: 12 residues. Germline V lookup: CDR1 LGHNT, CDR2 FRNRAP. The CDR3 sequence is CASAPRGTDKFF. In nucleotides, the CDR3 is TGTGCTAGTGCCCCCAGGGGTACCGACAAGTTCTTC.

The V gene is TRBV27, the J gene TRBJ2-4; D gene ambiguous. The germline V gene has CDR1 MNHEY and CDR2 SMNVEV (reference sequence). The germline V and J ends were trimmed by 4 bases and 0 bases, with 10 bases remaining between them. The CDR3 runs 15 residues. CDR3 loop: CASSSLNLAKNIQYF. In DNA, the CDR3 is TGTGCCAGCAGTTCGTTAAATCTAGCCAAAAACATTCAGTACTTC.

The chain carries TRBV9 and TRBJ1-2; 7 nucleotides align to TRBD1. Losses at the gene ends were 0 bases for V and 4 bases for J; bases not matched to a gene: 21. Looked up from germline, CDR1 is SGDLS and CDR2 is YYNGEE. The CDR3 totals 20 residues. As DNA, the CDR3 is TGTGCCAGCAGCGTAGGATCCAATCGAGCAACAGGGGCCGAGTTCTATGGCTACACCTTC. This gives the protein CASSVGSNRATGAEFYGYTF.

The rearrangement links TRBV7-6 to TRBJ2-1; 10 bases are a match to TRBD2. Germline V gives CDR1 SGHVS, CDR2 FNYEAQ. CDR3 length: 21 residues. V gave up 0 bases and J gave up 8 bases; unmatched junction bases: 22. The CDR3 is CASSLAPDQREGLIRFDEQFF. In DNA, the CDR3 is TGTGCCAGCAGCTTAGCTCCGGACCAGCGGGAGGGTTTGATTAGGTTCGATGAGCAGTTCTTC.

V is TRBV7-9 and J is TRBJ1-1, with a possible D match to TRBD1 (6 bases). This CDR3 region has 14 residues. The germline V gene encodes CDR1 SEHNR and CDR2 FQNEAQ (reference sequence). V was shortened by 4 bases and J by 4 bases, with 13 bases between the two germline ends. In DNA, the CDR3 is TGTGCCAGCAGCTCAATTACAGGGCCCACTGAAGCTTTCTTT. It specifies CASSSITGPTEAFF.

The chain links TRBV25-1 to TRBJ2-1; TRBD2 matches 8 bases. The CDR3 spans 12 residues. The germline gives CDR1 MGHDK, CDR2 SYGVNS. The CDR3 nucleotides are TGTGCAAGCGGGAGATCCTACAATGAGCAGTTCTTC. Encoded protein: CASGRSYNEQFF.

The V gene is TRBV4-1, the J gene TRBJ2-7; unclear D gene. CDR1 is MGHRA and CDR2 is YSYEKL in the germline V gene. V lost 5 bases to trimming and J lost 6 bases, with 8 bases between them. This CDR3 has 11 amino acids. CDR3 sequence: CASSGQAEQYF. DNA for the CDR3: TGCGCCAGCAGCGGGCAGGCCGAGCAGTACTTC.

The chain recombines TRBV29-1 with TRBJ1-4; D perhaps matches TRBD1 (5 bases). This CDR3 has 12 residues. V lost 7 bases and J lost 7, with 13 bases in between. Per the germline V gene, CDR1 is SQVTM and CDR2 is ANQGSEA. Written as DNA, the CDR3 is TGCAGCGCCGTGGGACTTGGTGAAAAACTGTTTTTT. Protein: CSAVGLGEKLFF.

The rearrangement links TRBV5-6 to TRBJ2-1; 11 nucleotides line up with TRBD2. Germline V gene sequence: CDR1 SGHDT, CDR2 YYEEEE. V shed 4 bases, J shed 4 bases, and the junction held 13 bases outside the gene matches. The CDR3 is 18 residues long. The CDR3 region has the DNA TGTGCCAGCAGCCTGACAGGGTTAAGGACTAGCGGGTACAATGAGCAGTTCTTC. Protein: CASSLTGLRTSGYNEQFF.

The chain couples TRBV28 to TRBJ1-1; perhaps TRBD1 as D (6 bases). The CDR3 is 15 residues long. Per the germline V gene, CDR1 is MDHEN and CDR2 is SYDVKM. Trimming left V 2 bases short and J 4 bases short, with 14 bases between. CDR3 nucleotides: TGTGCCAGCAGTTTACCAGGGGTATTCGGCACTGAAGCTTTCTTT. Protein sequence: CASSLPGVFGTEAFF. Combining the CDR3 with reference TRBV28 and TRBJ1-1 gives the whole variable domain DVKVTQSSRYLVKRTGEKVFLECVQDMDHENMFWYRQDPGLGLRLIYFSYDVKMKEKGDIPEGYSVSREKKERFSLILESASTNQTSMYLCASSLPGVFGTEAFFGQGTRLTVV.

The rearrangement links TRBV7-9 to TRBJ2-2; 8 bases are a match to TRBD1. The germline V gene encodes CDR1 SEHNR and CDR2 FQNEAQ (reference sequence). CDR3 length equals 16 residues. The trim removed 4 bases at V and 1 base at J, leaving 5 bases unmatched. Here the CDR3 DNA reads TGTGCCAGCAGCTCCACCGGGACAGGGAACACCGGGGAGCTGTTTTTT. Its protein is CASSSTGTGNTGELFF.

This chain joins TRBV28 and TRBJ2-3; D gene uncertain. Trimming cost V 0 bases and J 0 bases, with 7 bases left between them. Germline V lookup: CDR1 MDHEN, CDR2 SYDVKM. The CDR3 length is 15 residues. CDR3 DNA: TGTGCCAGCAGTTTATGGCGGTCTAGCACAGATACGCAGTATTTT. This codes for CASSLWRSSTDTQYF. The full variable domain, completed using reference TRBV28 and TRBJ2-3, is DVKVTQSSRYLVKRTGEKVFLECVQDMDHENMFWYRQDPGLGLRLIYFSYDVKMKEKGDIPEGYSVSREKKERFSLILESASTNQTSMYLCASSLWRSSTDTQYFGPGTRLTVL.

The gene calls are TRBV29-1 and TRBJ2-2; 12 bases align to TRBD2. The V segment lost 4 bases and the J segment 5 bases; nucleotides outside the gene matches: 5. The germline V gene has CDR1 SQVTM and CDR2 ANQGSEA. There are 15 residues in the CDR3. The chain's CDR3 is CSVGSGTSGTGELFF. CDR3 nucleotide sequence: TGCAGCGTTGGATCCGGGACTAGCGGGACCGGGGAGCTGTTTTTT.

The chain employs TRBV6-5 and TRBJ1-3; tentative D call: TRBD1 (5 bases). The CDR3 extends over 14 amino acids. The V gene's germline CDR1 is MNHEY and CDR2 SVGAGI. The germline V and J ends were trimmed by 0 bases and 2 bases, with 5 bases remaining between them. The CDR3 region is CASSYSGPGNTIYF. CDR3 nucleotides: TGTGCCAGCAGTTACTCGGGGCCTGGAAACACCATATATTTT.

The rearrangement joins TRBV19 to TRBJ2-7, with no clear D. The CDR3 totals 11 residues. The ends were cut back, 8 bases at V and 4 bases at J, with 9 bases in the middle. CDR1 and CDR2 from the germline V gene are LNHDA and SQIVND (reference sequence). The CDR3 DNA reads as TGTGCCAGTGGAGACGGGTACGAGCAGTACTTC. It is translated as CASGDGYEQYF.

V gene TRBV28 combines with J gene TRBJ2-7; possible D gene TRBD2, 6 bases. The CDR3 consists of 13 residues. CDR1 and CDR2 from the germline V gene are MDHEN and SYDVKM. V lost 8 bases and J lost 5, with 16 bases in between. CDR3 in amino acids: CASYMGGEHEQYF. DNA of the CDR3: TGTGCCAGCTACATGGGGGGAGAACACGAGCAGTACTTC.